This T cell receptor (beta chain) derives from a study of T cell responses to AZD1222 COVID-19 vaccine. As for the study in general: Timing groups of about 4 and about 12 weeks for second doses were pooled.

Whole-study results and caveats: Possibly, clonal diversity was underestimated; donors were largely white British and included more females. Spike-specific TCR breadth and depth both grew after two AZD1222 doses.

Note on this clone: What it recognizes is unknown.

Deletions cut 5 bases from V and 10 bases from J, with 14 bases between. The CDR3 is made up of 12 amino acids. TCRdb keeps only in-frame clones here, not all; method: immunoSEQ multiplex PCR. The repertoire includes about 140,000 clones, 89% of them detected once, and approximately 4.5% sits in the top ten. The input for sequencing was peripheral blood, taken on day 0 of AZD1222 vaccination. The receptor comes from an adult in good health. The rearrangement joins TRBV12-3 or TRBV12-4 to TRBJ1-1; possible D gene TRBD1, 5 bases. The CDR3 DNA reads as TGTGCCAGCAGTCCGGGACGGGGGGGAGCTTTCTTT. This encodes CASSPGRGGAFF.